The 18 T cell receptor beta chains reported below all come from one sample, sequenced in a study of blood T cell repertoires in COVID-19. TCRdb's copy holds only in-frame clones and misses some; the assay was immunoSEQ multiplex PCR. The profile covers about 170,000 clones, with around 80% appearing a single time and under 20% taken by the ten largest. The material sequenced was PBMCs or T cells enriched from blood (not recorded which). Source of these receptors: a woman in her seventies in a cohort exposed to, infected with or recovered from COVID-19 (not recorded which).

V gene TRBV12-3 or TRBV12-4 combines with J gene TRBJ1-1; tentative D call: TRBD1 (5 bases). CDR3 length equals 13 residues. Trimming pared 5 bases from V and 1 base from J, leaving 8 bases between. CDR3 in DNA: TGTGCCAGCAGTCGACAGTGGAACACTGAAGCTTTCTTT. Its translation is CASSRQWNTEAFF.

The rearrangement joins TRBV27 to TRBJ2-3; perhaps TRBD1 as D (5 bases). Germline CDR1 and CDR2: MNHEY and SMNVEV (reference sequence). With 1 base removed from V and 2 bases from J, the gap between germline ends came to 10 bases. CDR3 length: 15 residues. DNA for the CDR3: TGTGCCAGCAGTTTATGGGGCAGAAACACAGATACGCAGTATTTT. Translation gives CASSLWGRNTDTQYF.

This chain uses TRBV5-8 with TRBJ2-5; TRBD1 matches at 8 bases. Trimming at V came to 4 bases and at J to 1 base, leaving 9 bases not matched to a gene. Germline CDR1 is SGHTS and CDR2 is YDEGEE. This CDR3 is 16 amino acids long. DNA for the CDR3: TGTGCCAGCAGCCTCTGGACAGGGCGACCCCAAGAGACCCAGTACTTC. It specifies CASSLWTGRPQETQYF.

The chain links TRBV25-1 to TRBJ2-4, with 7 bases lining up with TRBD1. Trimming at V came to 1 base and at J to 4 bases, leaving 10 bases not matched to a gene. Germline V gene data show CDR1 as MGHDK and CDR2 as SYGVNS. CDR3 length equals 17 residues. This CDR3 is CASSELRGQGRKNIQYF. For the CDR3, the DNA is TGTGCCAGCAGTGAATTAAGGGGGCAGGGGCGGAAAAACATTCAGTACTTC.

This clone is a singleton in its sample. The CDR3 DNA sequence: TGTGCCAGCAGCCGCACTAGCGGGAGGGCGGGGGAGACCCAGTACTTC. Protein: CASSRTSGRAGETQYF. The chain joins TRBV7-2 to TRBJ2-5; 13 bases are a match to TRBD2. CDR3 length: 16 amino acids. Germline V gives CDR1 SGHTA, CDR2 FQGNSA. The V gene end was trimmed by 5 bases and the J gene end by 5 bases; junction bases not matched to a gene: 8.

This clone turned up a few times. The chain links TRBV7-2 to TRBJ2-5; a weak D match, TRBD1 (5 bases). Germline V lookup: CDR1 SGHTA, CDR2 FQGNSA. V dropped 2 bases and J dropped 12 bases, with 19 bases sitting between them. CDR3 length equals 14 residues. This chain's CDR3 is CASSLPQRQGAKYF. In DNA form, the CDR3 reads TGTGCCAGCAGCTTACCCCAACGGCAGGGCGCCAAGTACTTC.

This chain links TRBV3-1 (or the pseudogene TRBV3-2) with TRBJ2-1; tentatively, D is TRBD2 (5 bases). The ends were cut back, 4 bases at V and 0 bases at J, with 13 bases in the middle. Germline CDR1 LGHDT, CDR2 YNNKEL (reference sequence). CDR3 length: 16 residues. CDR3 DNA sequence: TGTGCCAGCAGCCTGGGCGGGTGGAGCTCCTACAATGAGCAGTTCTTC. It specifies CASSLGGWSSYNEQFF.

The chain is built from TRBV3-1 (or the pseudogene TRBV3-2) and TRBJ2-7; possibly TRBD1 for D (5 bases). CDR1 and CDR2 (germline): LGHDT, YNNKEL (reference sequence). The CDR3 has 16 residues. Trimming left V 1 base short and J 2 bases short, with 15 bases between. The CDR3 DNA reads as TGTGCCAGCAGCCAAGGGCACGGAACAGGCGCCTACGAGCAGTACTTC. Its translation is CASSQGHGTGAYEQYF.

The genes are TRBV28 and TRBJ1-2; the match to TRBD1 covers 7 bases. This CDR3 has 16 residues. V gave up 8 bases and J gave up 1 base; unmatched junction bases: 13. The germline gives CDR1 MDHEN, CDR2 SYDVKM. The CDR3 is CASQGGGNSLNYGYTF. The CDR3 DNA reads as TGTGCCAGCCAGGGGGGTGGAAACTCACTTAACTATGGCTACACCTTC.

Worth noting for this clone: This sample also contains other DNA sequences that code for the same CDR3. The chain uses TRBV12-5 and TRBJ2-1; no firm D call. The V end lost 8 bases, the J end lost 7 bases, and 6 bases lay between the germline ends. The V gene's germline CDR1 is LGHNT and CDR2 FRNRAP. This CDR3 has 10 amino acids. This chain's CDR3 is CASSGNEQFF. CDR3 sequence (DNA): TGTGCTAGTTCCGGGAATGAGCAGTTCTTC. The full variable domain, its missing parts supplied by reference TRBV12-5 and TRBJ2-1, is DARVTQTPRHKVTEMGQEVTMRCQPILGHNTVFWYRQTMMQGLELLAYFRNRAPLDDSGMPKDRFSAEMPDATLATLKIQPSEPRDSAVYFCASSGNEQFFGPGTRLTVL.

V gene TRBV19 combines with J gene TRBJ1-5, with 8 bases identical to TRBD1. CDR1 is LNHDA and CDR2 is SQIVND in the germline V gene (reference sequence). The CDR3 covers 14 residues. V lost 10 bases and J lost 6; bases outside the gene matches: 11. The CDR3 loop is CATGGQGEGQPQHF. The DNA of the CDR3 is TGTGCCACCGGCGGACAGGGCGAGGGTCAGCCCCAGCATTTT.

V and J are TRBV13 and TRBJ1-1, with D maybe TRBD1 (6 bases). This CDR3 contains 14 residues. Germline CDR1 PRHDT, CDR2 FYEKMQ (reference sequence). Trimming shortened V by 4 bases and J by 11 bases, and 20 bases separated the two germline ends. CDR3 sequence: CASSSPNTGMVAFF. The CDR3 nucleotides are TGTGCCAGCAGCTCCCCAAACACAGGGATGGTGGCTTTCTTT.

The table lists this clone with a few counts. This chain links TRBV27 with TRBJ2-1, with 7 bases that match TRBD2. Germline CDR1 reads MNHEY; CDR2 reads SMNVEV (reference sequence). V lost 7 bases, J lost 8 bases, and 17 bases stayed unmatched. The CDR3 totals 16 residues. Here the CDR3 reads CASKGTGGSYRYEQFF. The CDR3 nucleotides are TGTGCCAGCAAGGGGACTGGCGGGAGCTACCGTTATGAGCAGTTCTTC.

The rearrangement joins TRBV12-5 to TRBJ2-7; D is ambiguous. The CDR3 consists of 11 residues. Trimming pared 5 bases from V and 4 bases from J, leaving 6 bases between. Germline loops: CDR1 LGHNT, CDR2 FRNRAP. The CDR3 is CASGPPYEQYF. As DNA, the CDR3 is TGTGCTAGTGGTCCCCCGTACGAGCAGTACTTC.

The CDR3 region is CASSQEGGLFNEQFF. DNA of the CDR3: TGCGCCAGCAGCCAAGAAGGTGGGCTGTTCAATGAGCAGTTCTTC. This chain links TRBV4-3 with TRBJ2-1; no firm D call. Germline CDR1 LGHNA, CDR2 YSLEER. Trimming left V 0 bases short and J 6 bases short, with 12 bases between. This CDR3 contains 15 residues.

The chain is built from TRBV28 and TRBJ2-3; the D is unclear. CDR1 and CDR2 from the germline V gene are MDHEN and SYDVKM. This CDR3 spans 12 amino acids. The V and J ends lost 6 bases and 2 bases respectively, with 6 bases between them. The DNA of the CDR3 is TGTGCCAGCAGCTCCTACACAGATACGCAGTATTTT. Its translation is CASSSYTDTQYF. The full variable domain, completed using reference TRBV28 and TRBJ2-3, is DVKVTQSSRYLVKRTGEKVFLECVQDMDHENMFWYRQDPGLGLRLIYFSYDVKMKEKGDIPEGYSVSREKKERFSLILESASTNQTSMYLCASSSYTDTQYFGPGTRLTVL.

V gene TRBV18 combines with J gene TRBJ2-5; 13 bases line up with TRBD2. The germline V gene encodes CDR1 KGHSH and CDR2 LQKENI. The V gene end was trimmed by 5 bases and the J gene end by 3 bases; junction bases not matched to a gene: 6. The CDR3 has 16 amino acids. The CDR3 protein is CASSTWTSGRKETQYF. CDR3 nucleotides: TGTGCCAGCTCAACCTGGACTAGCGGGAGAAAAGAGACCCAGTACTTC.

V gene TRBV20-1 combines with J gene TRBJ2-1, with 9 nucleotides matching TRBD2. The CDR3 loop spans 14 amino acids. Germline trimming cut 6 bases from V and 9 bases from J; bases unmatched to any gene: 12. Germline CDR1 reads DFQATT; CDR2 reads SNEGSKA (reference sequence). This CDR3 is CSASSGSWNGEQFF. As DNA, the CDR3 is TGCAGTGCCAGTAGCGGGAGTTGGAATGGTGAGCAGTTCTTC.